This TCR beta chain was documented in a study of CD8+ T cells in alopecia areata. Study-level information: Recipients were approximately 7-11-week-old female C3H/HeJ mice grafted with skin from 6-12-month-old C3H/HeJ donors with spontaneous alopecia.

Broader study findings: Mouse data revealed clearer TCR sharing than patient data did, a gap possibly tied to HLA. Clonality was higher in lesional than normal scalp, especially in alopecia totalis/universalis.

Note on this clone: Its antigen is currently unknown. Gene names and germline match the mouse.

Isolated RNA was reverse transcribed into cDNA used as the sequencing template. Only in-frame clones appear in the TCRdb table, and some are missing; sequencing was by immunoSEQ multiplex PCR. The sample presents about 110,000 clones, none singletons. The receptor was isolated from a C3H/HeJ mouse with alopecia areata. These mice share the MHC haplotype H2-k. The sample taken for sequencing was lesional skin.

The CDR3 here is CAWSPGGQDTQYF. The DNA read from the CDR3 is TGTGCCTGGAGTCCTGGGGGCCAAGAC. This sequence joins TRBV31 and TRBJ2-5; 7 nucleotides align to TRBD2. The read ends 4 residues early relative to the CDR3; the germline J gene fills the gap. The germline CDR1 and CDR2 sequences are GKSSPN and SITVG. The CDR3 runs to 13 residues. The junction had 0 bases not matched to a gene; V was cut back by 1 base and J by 2 bases.